Listed here are 14 T cell receptor beta chains from one sample, sequenced in a study of cytomegalovirus exposure and HLA in healthy donors. Researchers ran the PCR with 60 Vbeta and 13 Jbeta primers. Only in-frame clones appear in the TCRdb table, and some are missing; sequencing was by immunoSEQ multiplex PCR. The data contain about 130,000 clones, 75% to 85% of them singletons. The source material was PBMCs. These receptors were collected from a man younger than 40 in good health and CMV-seronegative.

This clone was picked up one time. The chain joins TRBV5-6 to TRBJ2-5; no reliable D call. The J call may be wrong; the DNA end is better matched by TRBJ2-7. The germline V gene encodes CDR1 SGHDT and CDR2 YYEEEE. This CDR3 contains 11 residues. The CDR3 nucleotides read TGTGCCAGCAGCTTGAGATACGAGCAGTACTTC. Its protein is CASSLRYEQYF.

The chain is built from TRBV7-9 and TRBJ1-1; D is ambiguous. This CDR3 spans 11 amino acids. V lost 6 bases and J lost 10, with 12 bases in between. Germline V gene lookup returns CDR1 SEHNR and CDR2 FQNEAQ (reference sequence). The CDR3 reads CASREGSVAFF. In DNA, the CDR3 is TGTGCCAGCAGAGAGGGATCGGTAGCTTTCTTT.

The rearrangement uses TRBV5-1 and TRBJ2-7; 13 bases are a match to TRBD2. V dropped 5 bases and J dropped 7; count of bases not matched to a gene: 9. The CDR3 sequence is 15 residues long. Per germline, CDR1 SGHRS and CDR2 YFSETQ. CDR3 sequence reads: CASSTGLAGAGEQYF. CDR3 in DNA: TGCGCCAGCAGTACAGGACTAGCGGGAGCGGGTGAGCAGTACTTC.

The chain uses TRBV19 and TRBJ2-5; possibly TRBD2 for D (5 bases). CDR3 length equals 15 residues. Looked up from germline, CDR1 is LNHDA and CDR2 is SQIVND (reference sequence). V lost 0 bases and J 7 bases, leaving 15 bases between the germline ends. The CDR3 bases are TGTGCCAGTAGTATAGATCCGGGATCAAGCTCGACCCAGTACTTC. Translating gives CASSIDPGSSSTQYF.

The chain employs TRBV29-1 and TRBJ2-5, with 9 bases that match TRBD1. Losses at the gene ends were 3 bases for V and 4 bases for J; bases not matched to a gene: 12. This CDR3 region has 16 residues. CDR1 SQVTM and CDR2 ANQGSEA come from the germline V gene. The CDR3 here is CSVDLMGQGYSETQYF. Here the CDR3 DNA reads TGCAGCGTTGATCTCATGGGACAGGGTTATTCAGAGACCCAGTACTTC. The full variable domain, rest sourced from reference TRBV29-1 and TRBJ2-5, is SAVISQKPSRDICQRGTSLTIQCQVDSQVTMMFWYRQQPGQSLTLIATANQGSEATYESGFVIDKFPISRPNLTFSTLTVSNMSPEDSSIYLCSVDLMGQGYSETQYFGPGTRLLVL.

This chain uses TRBV4-3 with TRBJ2-1, with 10 positions matching TRBD1. This CDR3 spans 19 amino acids. Trimming cost V 0 bases and J 3 bases; bases outside gene matches: 11. Per the germline V gene, CDR1 is LGHNA and CDR2 is YSLEER. For the CDR3, the DNA is TGCGCCAGCAGCCAAGATTTCGTCATGGACAGGGGGTACTACAATGAGCAGTTCTTC. It is translated as CASSQDFVMDRGYYNEQFF.

The chain combines TRBV7-7 with TRBJ2-2, with 8 bases aligning to TRBD1. The germline V gene has CDR1 SSHAT and CDR2 FNYEAQ (reference sequence). J gave up 1 base and V 5 bases, and 3 bases lay outside the gene matches. The CDR3 loop spans 15 amino acids. CDR3 sequence: CASSAGQGNTGELFF. CDR3 in DNA: TGTGCCAGCAGCGCCGGACAGGGGAACACCGGGGAGCTGTTTTTT.

The CDR3 protein is CASSIGQTYSNQPQHF. For the CDR3, the DNA is TGTGCCAGTAGTATAGGACAGACATATAGCAATCAGCCCCAGCATTTT. This rearrangement joins TRBV19 to TRBJ1-5; D may be TRBD1 (5 bases). The germline gives CDR1 LNHDA, CDR2 SQIVND (reference sequence). The CDR3 covers 16 residues. Trimming stripped 1 base from V and 0 bases from J, with 10 bases between.

The chain employs TRBV30 and TRBJ1-2, with a possible D match to TRBD1 (5 bases). Germline V lookup: CDR1 GTSNPN, CDR2 SVGIG (reference sequence). V lost 1 base to trimming and J lost 0 bases, with 15 bases between them. The CDR3 covers 16 residues. CDR3 region: CAWSEGYRRTNYGYTF. The DNA for the CDR3 is TGTGCCTGGAGTGAGGGGTACAGGAGAACTAACTATGGCTACACCTTC.

The chain couples TRBV2 to TRBJ1-3, with 8 bases aligning to TRBD1. From germline, CDR1 is SNHLY and CDR2 FYNNEI. CDR3 size: 14 residues. Trimming removed 8 bases from V and 2 bases from J; junction bases left unmatched: 5. CDR3 DNA sequence: TGTGCCAGCCGCGGACAGGGACCTGGAAACACCATATATTTT. Residues: CASRGQGPGNTIYF.

The rearrangement uses TRBV4-1 and TRBJ1-5; D remains unclear. The germline V gene encodes CDR1 MGHRA and CDR2 YSYEKL. Trimming cost V 3 bases and J 0 bases, with 9 bases left between them. There are 15 residues in the CDR3. The CDR3 here is CASSHSTNSNQPQHF. CDR3 nucleotides: TGCGCCAGCAGCCACTCCACAAATAGCAATCAGCCCCAGCATTTT.

This chain uses TRBV28 with TRBJ1-6; TRBD1 agrees at 10 bases. Trimming took 6 bases from V and 9 from J; bases not matched to a gene: 2. The CDR3 contains 13 residues. Germline-derived CDR1 and CDR2 are MDHEN and SYDVKM. CDR3 sequence (DNA): TGTGCCAGCAGAAGGGACAGGGGTTCACCCCTCCACTTT. It specifies CASRRDRGSPLHF.

The chain is built from TRBV11-2 and TRBJ2-5; 8 bases match TRBD2. The J call is in doubt because the DNA end fits TRBJ2-7 better. The CDR3 is made up of 15 amino acids. Germline loops: CDR1 SGHAT, CDR2 FQNNGV. CDR3 sequence reads: CASSLVTGGPYEQYF. The CDR3 nucleotides read TGTGCCAGCAGCTTAGTTACGGGAGGGCCGTACGAGCAGTACTTC.

This sequence joins TRBV21-1 and TRBJ1-4; TRBD1, as called in the table, went unchecked against the DNA. TRBV21-1 is tagged as a pseudogene. The CDR3 is made up of 15 amino acids. CDR3 region: CASNYETGSNEKLFF. The CDR3 DNA follows: TGTGCCAGCAACTACGAGACAGGGTCTAATGAAAAACTGTTTTTT.